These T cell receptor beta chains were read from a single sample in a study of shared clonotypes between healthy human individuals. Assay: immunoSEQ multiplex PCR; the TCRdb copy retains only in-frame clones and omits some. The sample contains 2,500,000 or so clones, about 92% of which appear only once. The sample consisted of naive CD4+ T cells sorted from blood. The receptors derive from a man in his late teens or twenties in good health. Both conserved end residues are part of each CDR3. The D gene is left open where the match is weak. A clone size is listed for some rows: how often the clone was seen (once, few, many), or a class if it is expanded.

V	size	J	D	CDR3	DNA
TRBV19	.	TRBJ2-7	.	CASSIGGQISYEQYF	TGTGCCAGTAGTATCGGGGGACAGATTTCCTACGAGCAGTACTTC
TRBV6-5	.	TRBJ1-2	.	CASSLTVTNYGYTF	TGTGCCAGCAGTTTAACGGTTACTAACTATGGCTACACCTTC
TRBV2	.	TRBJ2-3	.	CASSLGASFTDTQYF	TGTGCCAGCAGTTTAGGGGCGAGTTTCACAGATACGCAGTATTTT
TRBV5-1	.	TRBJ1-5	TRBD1	CASRETGGRDQPQHF	TGCGCCAGCAGGGAAACAGGGGGACGGGATCAGCCCCAGCATTTT
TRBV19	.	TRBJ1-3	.	CASIGAGNTIYF	TGTGCCAGTATTGGCGCTGGAAACACCATATATTTT
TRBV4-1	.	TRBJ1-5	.	CASSQVPDAKGNQPQHF	TGCGCCAGCAGCCAAGTCCCGGACGCGAAAGGCAATCAGCCCCAGCATTTT
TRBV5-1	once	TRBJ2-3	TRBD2	CASSRKRGAGDTQYF	TGCGCCAGCAGCCGGAAGCGGGGGGCGGGAGATACGCAGTATTTT
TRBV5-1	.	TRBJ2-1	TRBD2	CASSGGGAVQRVPLLYNEQFF	TGCGCCAGCAGCGGGGGAGGGGCGGTGCAGCGGGTCCCACTCCTCTACAATGAGCAGTTCTTC
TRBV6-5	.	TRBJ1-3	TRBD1	CASSSGQLDSGNTIYF	TGTGCCAGCAGTTCGGGACAGCTTGACTCTGGAAACACCATATATTTT
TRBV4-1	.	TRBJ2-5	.	CASSQDLLRETQYF	TGCGCCAGCAGCCAAGACCTACTGCGGGAGACCCAGTACTTC
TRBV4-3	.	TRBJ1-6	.	CASSNDISYNSPLHF	TGCGCCAGCAGCAATGACATCTCCTATAATTCACCCCTCCACTTT
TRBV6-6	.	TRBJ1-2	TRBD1	CASSATTGDGYTF	TGTGCCAGCAGCGCGACCACAGGGGATGGCTACACCTTC
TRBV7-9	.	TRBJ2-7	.	CASSLDPTTYEQYF	TGTGCCAGCAGCTTAGACCCCACGACCTACGAGCAGTACTTC
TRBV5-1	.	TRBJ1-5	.	CASSYGAPNQPQHF	TGCGCCAGCAGCTACGGGGCGCCGAATCAGCCCCAGCATTTT
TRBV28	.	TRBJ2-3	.	CASSFSTDSGPQYF	TGTGCCAGCAGTTTTTCGACAGATTCAGGCCCGCAGTATTTT
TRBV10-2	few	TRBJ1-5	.	CASSEHGISNQPQHF	TGCGCCAGCAGTGAGCATGGAATAAGCAATCAGCCCCAGCATTTT
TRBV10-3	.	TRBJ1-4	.	CAISESTPEKLFF	TGTGCCATCAGTGAGTCGACTCCGGAAAAACTGTTTTTT
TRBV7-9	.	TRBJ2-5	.	CASSLGQRWGETQYF	TGTGCCAGCAGCTTAGGACAAAGGTGGGGAGAGACCCAGTACTTC
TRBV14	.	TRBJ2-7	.	CASSQGGYEQYF	TGTGCCAGCAGCCAGGGTGGCTACGAGCAGTACTTC
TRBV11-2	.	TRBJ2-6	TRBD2	CASSSSGRGANVLTF	TGTGCCAGCAGCTCGAGCGGGAGGGGGGCCAACGTCCTGACTTTC
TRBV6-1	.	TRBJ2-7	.	CASTGGTGAPYEQYF	TGTGCCAGCACGGGGGGTACAGGGGCTCCCTACGAGCAGTACTTC
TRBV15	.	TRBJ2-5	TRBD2	CATSRDASGGARETQYF	TGTGCCACCAGCAGAGATGCGAGCGGGGGGGCCCGGGAGACCCAGTACTTC
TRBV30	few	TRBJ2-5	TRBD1	CAWSVQGRETQYF	TGTGCCTGGAGTGTACAGGGGCGAGAGACCCAGTACTTC
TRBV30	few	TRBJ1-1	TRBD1	CAWSVRGQHEAFF	TGTGCCTGGAGTGTAAGGGGACAGCATGAAGCTTTCTTT
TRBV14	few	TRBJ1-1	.	CASSQDRRAEAFF	TGTGCCAGCAGCCAAGACAGAAGGGCGGAGGCTTTCTTT
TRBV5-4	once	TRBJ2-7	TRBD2	CASSREGRAYEQYF	TGTGCCAGCAGCCGGGAGGGGCGAGCCTACGAGCAGTACTTC
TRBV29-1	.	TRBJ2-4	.	CSVELRGVAKNIQYF	TGCAGCGTTGAACTAAGGGGGGTGGCCAAAAACATTCAGTACTTC
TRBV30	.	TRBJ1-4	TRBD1	CAWSGGQGARDEKLFF	TGTGCCTGGAGTGGGGGACAGGGGGCTAGGGATGAAAAACTGTTTTTT
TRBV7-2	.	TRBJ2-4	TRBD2	CASSQRGGKGNIQYF	TGTGCCAGCAGCCAAAGGGGAGGGAAGGGAAACATTCAGTACTTC
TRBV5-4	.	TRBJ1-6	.	CASSPYPRGIDNSPLHF	TGTGCCAGCAGCCCGTACCCGAGGGGCATAGATAATTCACCCCTCCACTTT
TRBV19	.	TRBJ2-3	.	CASSMGSYTQYF	TGTGCCAGTAGCATGGGGTCATATACGCAGTATTTT
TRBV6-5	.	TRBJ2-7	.	CASSRSVASYEQYF	TGTGCCAGCAGTCGCTCGGTCGCCTCCTACGAGCAGTACTTC
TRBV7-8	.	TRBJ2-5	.	CASSLELLQETQYF	TGTGCCAGCAGCTTAGAACTCCTTCAAGAGACCCAGTACTTC
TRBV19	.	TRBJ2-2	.	CASSRVNSNTGELFF	TGTGCCAGTAGCCGAGTAAACTCTAACACCGGGGAGCTGTTTTTT
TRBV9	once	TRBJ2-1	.	CASSLTTSPREEQFF	TGTGCCAGCAGCCTCACTACTAGCCCGCGAGAAGAGCAGTTCTTC
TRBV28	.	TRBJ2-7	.	CASSGYEQYF	TGTGCCAGCAGCGGATACGAGCAGTACTTC
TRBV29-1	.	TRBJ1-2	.	CSVVWWNAAYGYTF	TGCAGCGTTGTATGGTGGAATGCCGCCTATGGCTACACCTTC
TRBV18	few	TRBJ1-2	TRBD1	CASSPGQDYGYTF	TGTGCCAGCTCACCTGGACAGGACTATGGCTACACCTTC
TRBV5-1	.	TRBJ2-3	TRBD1	CASRGDSRRADTQYF	TGCGCCAGCAGGGGGGACAGCCGCCGAGCTGATACGCAGTATTTT
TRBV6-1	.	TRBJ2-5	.	CASSEAWGRRETQYF	TGTGCCAGCAGTGAAGCATGGGGGCGCCGAGAGACCCAGTACTTC
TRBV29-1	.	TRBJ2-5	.	CSVNGGSRVRETQYF	TGCAGCGTTAATGGGGGATCTCGGGTCAGAGAGACCCAGTACTTC
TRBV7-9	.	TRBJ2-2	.	CASSPSLRLVANTGELFF	TGTGCCAGCAGCCCATCGCTGAGGCTTGTCGCGAACACCGGGGAGCTGTTTTTT
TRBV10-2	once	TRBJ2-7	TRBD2	CATLLPSGTSVNEQYF	TGCGCCACCCTCCTACCGTCTGGGACTAGTGTGAACGAGCAGTACTTC
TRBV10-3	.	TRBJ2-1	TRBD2	CAISVTSGGNEQFF	TGTGCCATCAGTGTGACTAGCGGGGGCAATGAGCAGTTCTTC
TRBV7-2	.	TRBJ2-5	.	CASTPGRTQETQYF	TGTGCCAGCACCCCGGGGCGCACTCAAGAGACCCAGTACTTC
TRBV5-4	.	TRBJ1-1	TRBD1	CASRNSGQGRTEAFF	TGTGCCAGCAGGAACTCGGGACAGGGGAGAACTGAAGCTTTCTTT
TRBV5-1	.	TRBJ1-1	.	CASSGQVDTEAFF	TGCGCCAGCAGTGGTCAGGTAGACACTGAAGCTTTCTTT
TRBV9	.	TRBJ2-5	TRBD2	CASSVGSGGALGPQYF	TGTGCCAGCAGCGTGGGGAGCGGGGGGGCCCTCGGGCCCCAGTACTTC
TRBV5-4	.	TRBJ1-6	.	CASSLDFSPLHF	TGTGCCAGCAGCTTGGACTTTTCACCCCTCCACTTT
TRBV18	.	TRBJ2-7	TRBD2	CASSPPGGTNSYGQYF	TGTGCCAGCTCACCACCGGGCGGGACTAACTCCTACGGGCAGTACTTC
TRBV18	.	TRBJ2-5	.	CASSPLAALETQYF	TGTGCCAGCTCACCATTGGCGGCGTTGGAGACCCAGTACTTC
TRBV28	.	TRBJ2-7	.	CASSPLDDYEQYF	TGTGCCAGCAGTCCATTGGACGACTACGAGCAGTACTTC
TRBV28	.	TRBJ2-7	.	CASSSPSRSSYEQYF	TGTGCCAGCAGTTCTCCGAGCAGAAGCTCCTACGAGCAGTACTTC
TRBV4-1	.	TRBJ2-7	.	CASSQDRTEGYEQYF	TGCGCCAGCAGCCAAGATCGGACGGAGGGCTACGAGCAGTACTTC
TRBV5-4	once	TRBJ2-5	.	CASSSSSGLGQETQYF	TGTGCCAGCAGCTCCAGCAGCGGGTTAGGCCAAGAGACCCAGTACTTC
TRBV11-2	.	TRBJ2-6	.	CASSLRLGAGANVLTF	TGTGCCAGCAGCTTAAGGTTGGGGGCTGGGGCCAACGTCCTGACTTTC
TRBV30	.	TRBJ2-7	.	CAWSATGTEQYF	TGTGCCTGGAGTGCTACAGGGACCGAGCAGTACTTC